These T cell receptor beta chains were read from a single sample in a study of blood T cell repertoires in COVID-19. Method: immunoSEQ multiplex PCR; TCRdb's copy keeps in-frame clones and lacks some. This sample yields about 170,000 clones, of which 88% are seen a single time; 2% to 2.5% belongs to the top ten. The sample was peripheral blood. The receptor set was obtained from a man aged 45-65 years who had recovered from COVID-19. The CDR3 runs from the conserved cysteine through the conserved F or W. The D gene is left open where the match is weak. Some rows mark clone size as missing; the rest say once, few, many or name a class of expanded clone.

J gene: TRBJ2-7; clone size: .; D gene: .; V gene: TRBV5-4; CDR3 protein: CASSLQGYEQYF; CDR3 DNA: TGTGCCAGCAGCCTACAGGGCTACGAGCAGTACTTC
J gene: TRBJ2-3; clone size: .; D gene: TRBD2; V gene: TRBV7-2; CDR3 protein: CASSLWGLASSTDTQYF; CDR3 DNA: TGTGCCAGCAGCCTCTGGGGACTAGCGTCTAGCACAGATACGCAGTATTTT
J gene: TRBJ2-5; clone size: once; D gene: TRBD1; V gene: TRBV28; CDR3 protein: CASTTGTGFVQETQYF; CDR3 DNA: TGTGCCAGCACCACAGGGACAGGGTTCGTCCAAGAGACCCAGTACTTC
J gene: TRBJ2-5; clone size: .; D gene: TRBD2; V gene: TRBV11-1; CDR3 protein: CASSPGTSGQETQYF; CDR3 DNA: TGTGCCAGCAGTCCCGGGACTAGCGGGCAAGAGACCCAGTACTTC
J gene: TRBJ2-1; clone size: .; D gene: .; V gene: TRBV6-2/TRBV6-3; CDR3 protein: CASSYGSGGLAGVQFF; CDR3 DNA: TGTGCCAGCAGTTACGGGTCGGGTGGCCTAGCAGGGGTGCAGTTCTTC
J gene: TRBJ2-2; clone size: .; D gene: TRBD2; V gene: TRBV11-3; CDR3 protein: CASSSPATSGGANTGELFF; CDR3 DNA: TGTGCCAGCAGCTCCCCCGCGACTAGCGGGGGGGCTAACACCGGGGAGCTGTTTTTT
J gene: TRBJ2-7; clone size: .; D gene: TRBD1; V gene: TRBV18; CDR3 protein: CASSPKSIGTGPEQYF; CDR3 DNA: TGTGCCAGCTCACCAAAATCAATCGGGACAGGGCCCGAGCAGTACTTC
J gene: TRBJ2-7; clone size: .; D gene: TRBD2; V gene: TRBV3-1/TRBV3-2; CDR3 protein: CASKAGTTYEQYF; CDR3 DNA: TGTGCCAGCAAGGCAGGGACTACCTACGAGCAGTACTTC
J gene: TRBJ2-1; clone size: .; D gene: TRBD1; V gene: TRBV5-6; CDR3 protein: CASSGMTGSNEQFF; CDR3 DNA: TGTGCCAGCAGCGGAATGACAGGGTCGAATGAGCAGTTCTTC
J gene: TRBJ2-7; clone size: .; D gene: TRBD1; V gene: TRBV7-9; CDR3 protein: CASSPGQAPYEQYF; CDR3 DNA: TGTGCCAGCAGCCCAGGACAGGCTCCCTACGAGCAGTACTTC
J gene: TRBJ1-4; clone size: once; D gene: .; V gene: TRBV27; CDR3 protein: CASSFRGSEKLFF; CDR3 DNA: TGTGCCAGCAGTTTTCGGGGTAGTGAAAAACTGTTTTTT
J gene: TRBJ1-1; clone size: .; D gene: .; V gene: TRBV11-1; CDR3 protein: CASSPRRGRTEAFF; CDR3 DNA: TGTGCCAGCAGCCCCCGGAGGGGCCGGACTGAAGCTTTCTTT
J gene: TRBJ1-2; clone size: .; D gene: .; V gene: TRBV6-5; CDR3 protein: CAIKDRNYGYTF; CDR3 DNA: TGTGCCATCAAGGACAGAAACTATGGCTACACCTTC
J gene: TRBJ2-5; clone size: .; D gene: TRBD2; V gene: TRBV2; CDR3 protein: CGSGDGGGYQETQYF; CDR3 DNA: TGTGGTTCAGGGGACGGCGGGGGGTACCAAGAGACCCAGTACTTC
J gene: TRBJ2-2; clone size: .; D gene: .; V gene: TRBV5-1; CDR3 protein: CASSLTSGTNTGELFF; CDR3 DNA: TGCGCCAGCAGCTTGACCAGCGGGACAAACACCGGGGAGCTGTTTTTT
J gene: TRBJ1-5; clone size: .; D gene: TRBD1; V gene: TRBV6-6; CDR3 protein: CASRKDRDSNQPQHF; CDR3 DNA: TGTGCCAGCAGGAAAGACAGGGATAGCAATCAGCCCCAGCATTTT
J gene: TRBJ2-7; clone size: .; D gene: .; V gene: TRBV7-3; CDR3 protein: CASSLEFSYEQYF; CDR3 DNA: TGTGCCAGCAGCTTAGAGTTCTCCTACGAGCAGTACTTC
J gene: TRBJ1-1; clone size: .; D gene: TRBD1; V gene: TRBV19; CDR3 protein: CASSLRQGLGTEAFF; CDR3 DNA: TGTGCCAGTAGTCTTCGACAGGGCTTAGGGACTGAAGCTTTCTTT
J gene: TRBJ1-4; clone size: .; D gene: TRBD1; V gene: TRBV4-1; CDR3 protein: CASSQDRGQEKLFF; CDR3 DNA: TGCGCCAGCAGCCAAGACAGGGGGCAAGAAAAACTGTTTTTT
J gene: TRBJ1-4; clone size: .; D gene: .; V gene: TRBV11-2; CDR3 protein: CASSPLEGRANEKLFF; CDR3 DNA: TGTGCCAGCAGCCCGTTGGAGGGGCGAGCTAATGAAAAACTGTTTTTT
J gene: TRBJ2-1; clone size: once; D gene: .; V gene: TRBV18; CDR3 protein: CASSFSDGVVHNEQFF; CDR3 DNA: TGTGCCAGCTCATTTTCGGACGGGGTAGTACACAATGAGCAGTTCTTC
J gene: TRBJ1-1; clone size: .; D gene: TRBD1; V gene: TRBV25-1; CDR3 protein: CASSPMTGLNTEAFF; CDR3 DNA: TGTGCCAGCTCACCAATGACAGGGCTGAACACTGAAGCTTTCTTT
J gene: TRBJ1-1; clone size: .; D gene: .; V gene: TRBV18; CDR3 protein: CASSPREGGNTEAFF; CDR3 DNA: TGTGCCAGCTCACCACGGGAGGGGGGGAACACTGAAGCTTTCTTT
J gene: TRBJ2-1; clone size: .; D gene: .; V gene: TRBV12-5; CDR3 protein: CASGVGAPEGNEQFF; CDR3 DNA: TGTGCTAGTGGTGTAGGAGCCCCAGAAGGCAATGAGCAGTTCTTC
J gene: TRBJ2-7; clone size: .; D gene: .; V gene: TRBV5-1; CDR3 protein: CASSTLGVVGEQYF; CDR3 DNA: TGCGCCAGCAGCACACTCGGGGTAGTGGGCGAGCAGTACTTC
J gene: TRBJ1-1; clone size: .; D gene: .; V gene: TRBV23-1; CDR3 protein: CASLTRGRTEAFF; CDR3 DNA: TGCGCCAGCTTGACGCGCGGGCGCACTGAAGCTTTCTTT
J gene: TRBJ2-1; clone size: .; D gene: TRBD2; V gene: TRBV6-5; CDR3 protein: CASIGTSRHNEQFF; CDR3 DNA: TGTGCCAGCATCGGGACTAGCCGTCACAATGAGCAGTTCTTC
J gene: TRBJ1-5; clone size: .; D gene: .; V gene: TRBV6-6; CDR3 protein: CASSYSGRGGSQPQHF; CDR3 DNA: TGTGCCAGCAGTTACTCGGGGAGGGGTGGCAGTCAGCCCCAGCATTTT
J gene: TRBJ2-3; clone size: .; D gene: TRBD2; V gene: TRBV9; CDR3 protein: CASNIAGGSPDTQYF; CDR3 DNA: TGTGCCAGCAATATAGCGGGAGGGTCCCCAGATACGCAGTATTTT
J gene: TRBJ2-7; clone size: .; D gene: .; V gene: TRBV9; CDR3 protein: CASSVGGANYEQYF; CDR3 DNA: TGTGCCAGCAGCGTCGGAGGGGCCAACTACGAGCAGTACTTC
J gene: TRBJ2-2; clone size: once; D gene: .; V gene: TRBV9; CDR3 protein: CASSSYREAGELFF; CDR3 DNA: TGTGCCAGCAGCTCCTACAGGGAAGCCGGGGAGCTGTTTTTT
J gene: TRBJ2-3; clone size: .; D gene: TRBD2; V gene: TRBV11-2; CDR3 protein: CASSFGTRSTDTQYF; CDR3 DNA: TGTGCCAGCAGCTTCGGGACTAGGAGCACAGATACGCAGTATTTT
J gene: TRBJ1-2; clone size: .; D gene: .; V gene: TRBV19; CDR3 protein: CASSIALQGRYGYTF; CDR3 DNA: TGTGCCAGTAGTATAGCCCTACAGGGAAGGTATGGCTACACCTTC
J gene: TRBJ2-7; clone size: .; D gene: .; V gene: TRBV13; CDR3 protein: CASSLRAGSLYEQYF; CDR3 DNA: TGTGCCAGCAGCTTACGCGCAGGGTCCCTCTACGAGCAGTACTTC
J gene: TRBJ2-2; clone size: once; D gene: TRBD2; V gene: TRBV28; CDR3 protein: CASSSGTSGGANTGELFF; CDR3 DNA: TGTGCCAGCAGCTCCGGGACTAGCGGGGGGGCGAACACCGGGGAGCTGTTTTTT
J gene: TRBJ2-7; clone size: .; D gene: .; V gene: TRBV5-1; CDR3 protein: CASSLVVTESTYEQYF; CDR3 DNA: TGCGCCAGCAGCTTGGTCGTTACAGAATCCACCTACGAGCAGTACTTC
J gene: TRBJ1-2; clone size: .; D gene: TRBD1; V gene: TRBV19; CDR3 protein: CASSIVGEYRGRGYTF; CDR3 DNA: TGTGCCAGTAGTATAGTTGGAGAATACAGGGGGCGCGGCTACACCTTC
J gene: TRBJ2-3; clone size: .; D gene: .; V gene: TRBV4-3; CDR3 protein: CASSPDGPGSTDTQYF; CDR3 DNA: TGCGCCAGCAGCCCCGACGGACCGGGAAGCACAGATACGCAGTATTTT
J gene: TRBJ2-1; clone size: .; D gene: .; V gene: TRBV11-2; CDR3 protein: CASSLAKSSYNEQFF; CDR3 DNA: TGTGCCAGCAGCTTAGCGAAGAGCTCCTACAATGAGCAGTTCTTC
J gene: TRBJ2-3; clone size: .; D gene: TRBD2; V gene: TRBV27; CDR3 protein: CASSALGSSGGLDTQYF; CDR3 DNA: TGTGCCAGCAGTGCGCTCGGGAGCAGCGGGGGGTTAGATACGCAGTATTTT
J gene: TRBJ2-1; clone size: .; D gene: TRBD2; V gene: TRBV20-1; CDR3 protein: CSASGTSGSNEQFF; CDR3 DNA: TGCAGTGCTAGTGGGACTAGCGGGAGTAATGAGCAGTTCTTC
J gene: TRBJ2-5; clone size: .; D gene: .; V gene: TRBV18; CDR3 protein: CASSPPNEPGTQYF; CDR3 DNA: TGTGCCAGCTCACCACCGAACGAGCCGGGTACCCAGTACTTC
J gene: TRBJ2-7; clone size: few; D gene: .; V gene: TRBV27; CDR3 protein: CASSLRYRVQTIDEQYF; CDR3 DNA: TGTGCCAGCAGTTTAAGGTACCGAGTGCAAACTATAGACGAGCAGTACTTC